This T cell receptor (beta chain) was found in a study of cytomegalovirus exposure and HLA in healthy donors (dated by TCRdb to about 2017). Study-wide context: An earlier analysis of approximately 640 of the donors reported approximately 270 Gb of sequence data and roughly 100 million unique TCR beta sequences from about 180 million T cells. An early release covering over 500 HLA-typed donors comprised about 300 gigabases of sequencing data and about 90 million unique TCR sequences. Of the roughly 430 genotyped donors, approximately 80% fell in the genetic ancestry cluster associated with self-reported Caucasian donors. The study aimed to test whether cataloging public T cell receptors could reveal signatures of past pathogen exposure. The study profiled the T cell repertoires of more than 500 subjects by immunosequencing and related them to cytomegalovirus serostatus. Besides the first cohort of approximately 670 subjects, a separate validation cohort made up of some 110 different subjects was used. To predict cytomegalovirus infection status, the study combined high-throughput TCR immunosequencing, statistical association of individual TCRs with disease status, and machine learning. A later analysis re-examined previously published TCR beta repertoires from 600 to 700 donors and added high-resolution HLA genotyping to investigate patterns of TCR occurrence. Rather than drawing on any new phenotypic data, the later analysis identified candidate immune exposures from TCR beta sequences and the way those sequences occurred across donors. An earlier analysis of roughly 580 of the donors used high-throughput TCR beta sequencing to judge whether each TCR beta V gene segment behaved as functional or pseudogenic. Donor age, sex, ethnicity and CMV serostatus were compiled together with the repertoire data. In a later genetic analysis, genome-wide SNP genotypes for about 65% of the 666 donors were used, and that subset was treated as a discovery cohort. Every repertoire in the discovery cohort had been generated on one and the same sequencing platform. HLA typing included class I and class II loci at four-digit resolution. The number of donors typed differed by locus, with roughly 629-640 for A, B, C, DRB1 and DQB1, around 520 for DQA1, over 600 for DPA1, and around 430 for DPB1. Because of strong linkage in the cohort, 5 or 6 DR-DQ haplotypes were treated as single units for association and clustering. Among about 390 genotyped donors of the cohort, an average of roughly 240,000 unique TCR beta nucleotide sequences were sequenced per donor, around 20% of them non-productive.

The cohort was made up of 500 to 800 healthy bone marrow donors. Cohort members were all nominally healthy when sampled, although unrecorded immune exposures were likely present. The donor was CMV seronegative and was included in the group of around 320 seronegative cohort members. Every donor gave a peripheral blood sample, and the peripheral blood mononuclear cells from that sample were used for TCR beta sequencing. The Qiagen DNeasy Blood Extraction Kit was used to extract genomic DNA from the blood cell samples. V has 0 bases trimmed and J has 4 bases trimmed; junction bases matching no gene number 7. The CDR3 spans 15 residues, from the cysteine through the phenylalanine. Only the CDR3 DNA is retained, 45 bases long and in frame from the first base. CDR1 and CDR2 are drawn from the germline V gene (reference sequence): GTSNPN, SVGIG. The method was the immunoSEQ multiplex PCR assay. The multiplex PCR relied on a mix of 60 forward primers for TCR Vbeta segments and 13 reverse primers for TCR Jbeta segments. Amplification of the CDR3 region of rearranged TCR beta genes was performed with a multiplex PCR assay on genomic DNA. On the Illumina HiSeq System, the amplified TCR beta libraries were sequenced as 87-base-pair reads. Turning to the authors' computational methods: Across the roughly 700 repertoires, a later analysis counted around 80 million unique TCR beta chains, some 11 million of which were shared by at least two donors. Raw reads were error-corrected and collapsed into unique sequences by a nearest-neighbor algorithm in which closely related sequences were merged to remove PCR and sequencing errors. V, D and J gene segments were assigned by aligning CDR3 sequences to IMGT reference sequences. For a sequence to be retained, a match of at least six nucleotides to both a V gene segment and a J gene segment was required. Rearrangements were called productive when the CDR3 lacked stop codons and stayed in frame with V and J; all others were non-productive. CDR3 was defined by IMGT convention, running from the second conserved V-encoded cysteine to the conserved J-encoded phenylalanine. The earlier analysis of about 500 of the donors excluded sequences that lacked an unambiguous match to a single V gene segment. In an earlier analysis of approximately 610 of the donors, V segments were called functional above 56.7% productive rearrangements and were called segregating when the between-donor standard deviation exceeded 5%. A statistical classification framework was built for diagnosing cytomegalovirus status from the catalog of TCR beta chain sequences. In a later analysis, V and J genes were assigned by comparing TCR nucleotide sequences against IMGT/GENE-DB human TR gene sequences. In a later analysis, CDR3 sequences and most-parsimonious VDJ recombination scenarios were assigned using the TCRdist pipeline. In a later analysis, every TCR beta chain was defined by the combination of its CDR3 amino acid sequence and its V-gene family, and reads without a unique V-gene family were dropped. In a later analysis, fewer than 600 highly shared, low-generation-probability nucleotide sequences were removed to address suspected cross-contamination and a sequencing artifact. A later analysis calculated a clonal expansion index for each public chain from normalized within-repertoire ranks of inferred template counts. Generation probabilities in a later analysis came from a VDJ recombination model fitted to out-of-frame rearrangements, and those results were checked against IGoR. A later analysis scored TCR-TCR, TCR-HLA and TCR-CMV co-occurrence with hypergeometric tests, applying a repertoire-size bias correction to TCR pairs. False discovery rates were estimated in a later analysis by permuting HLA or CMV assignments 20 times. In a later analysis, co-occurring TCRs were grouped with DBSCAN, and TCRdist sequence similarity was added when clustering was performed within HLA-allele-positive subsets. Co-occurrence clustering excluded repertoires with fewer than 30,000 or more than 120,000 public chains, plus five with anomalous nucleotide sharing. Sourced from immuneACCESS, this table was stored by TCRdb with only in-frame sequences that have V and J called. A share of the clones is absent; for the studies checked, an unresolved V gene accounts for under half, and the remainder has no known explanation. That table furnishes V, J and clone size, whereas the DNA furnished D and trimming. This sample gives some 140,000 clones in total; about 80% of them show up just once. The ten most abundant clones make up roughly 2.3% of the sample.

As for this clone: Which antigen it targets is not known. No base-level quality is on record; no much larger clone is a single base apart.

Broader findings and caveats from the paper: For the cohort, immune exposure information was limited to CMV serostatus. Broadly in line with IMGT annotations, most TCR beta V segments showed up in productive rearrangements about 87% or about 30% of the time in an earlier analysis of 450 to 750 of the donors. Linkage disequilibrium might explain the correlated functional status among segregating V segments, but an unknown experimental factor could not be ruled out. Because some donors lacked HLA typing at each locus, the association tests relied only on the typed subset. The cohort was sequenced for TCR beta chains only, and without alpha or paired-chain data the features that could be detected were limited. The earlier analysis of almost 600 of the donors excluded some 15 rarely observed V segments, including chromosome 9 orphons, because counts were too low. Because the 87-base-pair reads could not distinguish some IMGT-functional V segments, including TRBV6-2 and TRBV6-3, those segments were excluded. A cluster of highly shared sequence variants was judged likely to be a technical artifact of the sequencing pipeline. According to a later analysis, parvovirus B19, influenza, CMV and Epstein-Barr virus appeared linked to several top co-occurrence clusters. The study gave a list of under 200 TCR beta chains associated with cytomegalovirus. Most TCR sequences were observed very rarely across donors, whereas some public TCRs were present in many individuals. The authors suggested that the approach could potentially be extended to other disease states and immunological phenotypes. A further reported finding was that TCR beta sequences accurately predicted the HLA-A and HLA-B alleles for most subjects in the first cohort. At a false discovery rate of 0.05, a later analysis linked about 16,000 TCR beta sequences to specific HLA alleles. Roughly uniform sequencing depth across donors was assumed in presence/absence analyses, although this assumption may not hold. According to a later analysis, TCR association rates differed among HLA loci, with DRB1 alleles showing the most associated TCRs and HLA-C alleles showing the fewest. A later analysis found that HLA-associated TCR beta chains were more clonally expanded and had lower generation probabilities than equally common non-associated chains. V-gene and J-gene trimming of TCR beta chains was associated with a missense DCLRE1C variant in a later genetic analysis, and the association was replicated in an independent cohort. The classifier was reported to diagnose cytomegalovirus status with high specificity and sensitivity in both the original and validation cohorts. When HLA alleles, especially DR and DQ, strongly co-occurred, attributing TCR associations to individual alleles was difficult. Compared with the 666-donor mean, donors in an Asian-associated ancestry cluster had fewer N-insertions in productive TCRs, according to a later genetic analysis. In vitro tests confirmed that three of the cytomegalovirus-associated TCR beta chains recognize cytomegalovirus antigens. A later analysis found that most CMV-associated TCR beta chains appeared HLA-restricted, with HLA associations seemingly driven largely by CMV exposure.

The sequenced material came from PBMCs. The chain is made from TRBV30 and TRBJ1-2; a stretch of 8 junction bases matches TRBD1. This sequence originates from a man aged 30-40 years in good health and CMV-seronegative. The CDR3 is CAWSVPGGASYGYTF. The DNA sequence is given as TGTGCCTGGAGTGTACCAGGGGGCGCGAGCTATGGCTACACCTTC.